Listed below are T cell receptor beta chains from one sample, sequenced in a study of T cells in Graves' hyperthyroidism and ophthalmopathy. TCRdb called the multiplex PCR reads again in MiXCR, with one record for every CDR3 protein. The table lists roughly 640,000 distinct CDR3 sequences, 15% to 20% of them singletons. Sequencing was carried out using blood. The receptors originated from a woman in her thirties or forties with Graves' ophthalmopathy. CDR3s include the opening cysteine and the closing phenylalanine or tryptophan. The D gene is left open where the match is weak. Size values are once, few and many counts, or a class for expanded clones, and some rows have none.

abundance	j_gene	v_gene	d_gene	CDR3aa	CDR3nt
many	TRBJ1-1	TRBV11-2	TRBD1	CASSHSGTVSTEAFF	TGTGCCAGCAGCCACTCCGGGACAGTGTCCACTGAAGCTTTCTTT
many	TRBJ1-3	TRBV7-2	NA	CASSSDANRVGGNTIYF	TGTGCCAGCAGCTCGGATGCGAACAGGGTTGGTGGAAACACCATATATTTT
NA	TRBJ1-2	TRBV6-1	NA	CASSTSGTKAVGGYTF	TGTGCCAGCAGTACGTCCGGGACAAAAGCGGTTGGTGGCTACACCTTC
NA	TRBJ1-1	TRBV29-1	TRBD1	CSAGDSFTEAFF	TGCAGCGCCGGGGACAGTTTCACTGAAGCTTTCTTT
many	TRBJ1-1	TRBV19	NA	CASSLRSTAPPPVNTEAFF	TGTGCCAGTAGTCTGCGCTCGACAGCACCACCGCCTGTGAACACTGAAGCTTTCTTT
NA	TRBJ1-6	TRBV5-5	NA	CASLDAGENPPLHF	TGTGCCAGCCTCGATGCGGGCGAGAATCCACCCCTCCACTTT
NA	TRBJ2-1	TRBV5-5	TRBD2	CASSFGTSGTSYNEQFF	TGTGCCAGCAGCTTCGGGACTAGCGGGACCTCCTACAATGAGCAGTTCTTC
NA	TRBJ2-1	TRBV4-1	NA	CASSHSAPTQSNEQFF	TGCGCCAGCAGCCACTCGGCGCCAACTCAAAGCAATGAGCAGTTCTTC
many	TRBJ1-1	TRBV5-1	NA	CASSLEGVGNTEAFF	TGCGCCAGCAGCTTGGAGGGGGTGGGGAACACTGAAGCTTTCTTT
many	TRBJ2-7	TRBV2	NA	CASKAALSYEQYF	TGTGCCAGCAAAGCGGCCCTCTCCTACGAGCAGTACTTC
NA	TRBJ2-5	TRBV3-1	TRBD2	CASSQTSVQETQYF	TGTGCCAGCAGCCAAACTAGCGTGCAAGAGACCCAGTACTTC
many	TRBJ1-1	TRBV11-2	TRBD1	CASSLDLMGTGRTAEAFF	TGTGCCAGCAGCTTAGATCTAATGGGGACAGGGAGGACTGCTGAAGCTTTCTTT
few	TRBJ2-3	TRBV29-1	NA	CSVDGQNTDTQYF	TGCAGCGTTGACGGACAGAACACAGATACGCAGTATTTT
many	TRBJ1-1	TRBV12-3/TRBV12-4	NA	CASSLDTWNTEAFF	TGTGCCAGCAGTTTAGATACTTGGAACACTGAAGCTTTCTTT
many	TRBJ1-2	TRBV28	NA	CASSTAGGGSYGYTF	TGTGCCAGCAGCACCGCGGGGGGGGGGAGCTATGGCTACACCTTC
NA	TRBJ2-3	TRBV7-9	TRBD2	CASSSLAGRGDTQYF	TGTGCCAGCAGCTCCCTAGCGGGGAGGGGAGATACGCAGTATTTT
few	TRBJ2-5	TRBV29-1	NA	CSVALTLGLYF	TGCAGCGTTGCACTAACCCTGGGTCTGTACTTC
many	TRBJ2-5	TRBV11-2	NA	CASSESWWGGKTQYF	TGTGCCAGCAGCGAAAGTTGGTGGGGGGGCAAGACCCAGTACTTC
NA	TRBJ2-2	TRBV7-9	NA	CASSLAGPVTGELFF	TGTGCCAGCAGCTTAGCAGGCCCCGTGACCGGGGAGCTGTTTTTT
few	TRBJ2-1	TRBV29-1	TRBD2	CSVVGSGSIAYNEQFF	TGCAGCGTTGTCGGTAGCGGGAGTATCGCCTACAATGAGCAGTTCTTC
few	TRBJ1-6	TRBV20-1	NA	CSARDTAGYNSPLHF	TGCAGTGCTAGAGATACGGCAGGGTATAATTCACCCCTCCACTTT
few	TRBJ2-1	TRBV18	TRBD1	CASSPQDRDRGPYNEQFF	TGTGCCAGCTCACCACAAGACCGGGACAGGGGTCCCTACAATGAGCAGTTCTTC
many	TRBJ2-5	TRBV28	TRBD2	CATNTGGETQYF	TGTGCCACCAACACGGGGGGGGAGACCCAGTACTTC
few	TRBJ2-2	TRBV20-1	NA	CSAVGHGGELFF	TGCAGTGCTGTGGGGCATGGCGGGGAGCTGTTTTTT
many	TRBJ2-1	TRBV18	NA	CASSPRTEANEQFF	TGTGCCAGCTCACCTCGGACAGAGGCAAATGAGCAGTTCTTC
many	TRBJ2-1	TRBV7-2	TRBD2	CASTRGGRGNEQFF	TGTGCCAGCACCCGGGGGGGCCGAGGGAATGAGCAGTTCTTC
many	TRBJ1-1	TRBV18	NA	CASSPQGTLNTEAFF	TGTGCCAGCTCACCCCAGGGGACATTGAACACTGAAGCTTTCTTT
few	TRBJ2-1	TRBV30	NA	CAWSVQAEQFF	TGTGCCTGGAGTGTACAAGCGGAGCAGTTCTTC
many	TRBJ2-7	TRBV6-2/TRBV6-3	NA	CASSLSGRNSYEQYF	TGTGCCAGCAGTTTATCCGGACGGAACTCCTACGAGCAGTACTTC
many	TRBJ2-7	TRBV11-2	TRBD1	CASSSAGTGVWEQYF	TGTGCCAGCAGCTCAGCCGGGACAGGGGTGTGGGAGCAGTACTTC
NA	TRBJ2-7	TRBV28	TRBD2	CASSAPGLAGDRYEQYF	TGTGCCAGCAGTGCCCCGGGACTAGCGGGAGACAGGTACGAGCAGTACTTC
NA	TRBJ2-6	TRBV6-1	TRBD1	CASTQTGYGTSGANVLTF	TGTGCCAGCACTCAGACAGGGTACGGAACCTCTGGGGCCAACGTCCTGACTTTC
NA	TRBJ2-3	TRBV12-3/TRBV12-4	NA	CASSSDISTQYF	TGTGCCAGCAGCTCGGACATTTCTACGCAGTATTTT
few	TRBJ2-3	TRBV5-4	TRBD2	CASSPTPGGVDTQYF	TGTGCCAGCAGCCCCACCCCGGGAGGGGTAGATACGCAGTATTTT
few	TRBJ2-3	TRBV29-1	TRBD2	CSLLAGGTTQYF	TGCAGCCTATTAGCGGGAGGAACTACGCAGTATTTT
few	TRBJ1-5	TRBV4-1	TRBD1	CASSQDKANRGRSNQPQHF	TGCGCCAGCAGCCAAGACAAGGCGAACAGGGGAAGAAGCAATCAGCCCCAGCATTTT
few	TRBJ1-6	TRBV5-4	TRBD1	CASTGTGKNSPLHF	TGTGCCAGCACCGGGACAGGGAAAAATTCACCCCTCCACTTT
NA	TRBJ1-5	TRBV10-2	NA	CASGKGGAGQPQHF	TGCGCCAGCGGTAAGGGGGGGGCTGGTCAGCCCCAGCATTTT
many	TRBJ2-3	TRBV20-1	NA	CSASPVGDTDTQYF	TGCAGTGCTAGCCCCGTTGGGGACACAGATACGCAGTATTTT